These 5 T cell receptor beta chains originate from one sample sequenced in a study of T cell repertoires in cytomegalovirus infection. For these TCRs, the target antigens are not known. TCRdb called the reads again in MiXCR, with one record for every CDR3 protein. Here the sample spans about 920,000 distinct CDR3 sequences, around 31% being singletons. Sequencing was performed on cultured CD8+ T cells from PBMCs, taken from culture after CMV antigen stimulation. The receptors shown here come from a human donor in good health (CMV status not recorded). Some clones in this sample may be carry-over from other donors' samples.

The rearrangement uses TRBV7-9 and TRBJ1-2; D is unresolved. With 6 bases removed from V and 2 bases from J, the gap between germline ends came to 7 bases. CDR1 is SEHNR and CDR2 is FQNEAQ in the germline V gene (reference sequence). The CDR3 is 12 residues long. The CDR3, as DNA: TGTGCCAGCAGTGGCAGAAACTATGGCTACACCTTC. Encoded protein: CASSGRNYGYTF.

V is TRBV24-1 and J is TRBJ2-7; D might be TRBD1 (7 bases). Germline-derived CDR1 and CDR2 are KGHDR and SFDVKD. The ends were cut back, 9 bases at V and 7 bases at J, with 30 bases in the middle. The CDR3 length is 17 residues. CDR3 sequence: CATREDGGGQNGTEQYF. Here the CDR3 DNA reads TGTGCCACCCGCGAGGACGGAGGGGGACAGAACGGTACAGAGCAGTACTTC.

Many counts were recorded for this clonotype. This chain links TRBV7-8 with TRBJ2-3; TRBD1 matches 8 bases. This CDR3 region has 14 residues. Germline-derived CDR1 and CDR2 are SGHVS and FQNEAQ. The J segment lost 4 bases and the V segment lost 6 bases, leaving 6 bases of the junction unmatched. The CDR3 DNA follows: TGTGCCAGCAGAATCAGGGGGCCGGCAGATACGCAGTATTTT. Translation: CASRIRGPADTQYF.

The rearrangement links TRBV5-4 to TRBJ2-1, with D perhaps matching TRBD2 (6 bases). The CDR3 runs to 16 residues. V dropped 2 bases and J dropped 7 bases, with 19 bases sitting between them. Looked up from germline, CDR1 is SGHNT and CDR2 is YYREEE (reference sequence). The chain's CDR3 is CASSFGATSAGNEQFF. As DNA, the CDR3 is TGTGCCAGCAGCTTTGGCGCGACTAGTGCCGGTAATGAGCAGTTCTTC.

The chain combines TRBV2 with TRBJ1-1; the match to TRBD1 covers 10 bases. The CDR3 totals 13 residues. Germline V CDR1 and CDR2: SNHLY, FYNNEI. V shed 11 bases, J shed 3 bases, and the junction held 6 bases outside the gene matches. The DNA of the CDR3 is TGTGCCGCCACTGGGACAGGGGACACTGAAGCTTTCTTT. Encoded protein: CAATGTGDTEAFF.